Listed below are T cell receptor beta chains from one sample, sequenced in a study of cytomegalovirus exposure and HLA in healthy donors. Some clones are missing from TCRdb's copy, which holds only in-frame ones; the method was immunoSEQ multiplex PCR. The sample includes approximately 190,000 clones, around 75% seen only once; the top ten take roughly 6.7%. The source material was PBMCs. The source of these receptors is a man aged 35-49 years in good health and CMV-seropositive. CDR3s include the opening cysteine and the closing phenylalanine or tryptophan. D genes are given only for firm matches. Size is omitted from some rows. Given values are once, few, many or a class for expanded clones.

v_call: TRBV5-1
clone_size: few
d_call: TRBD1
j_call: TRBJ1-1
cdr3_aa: CASRGTGNTEAFF
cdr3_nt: TGCGCCAGCAGAGGGACAGGTAACACTGAAGCTTTCTTT

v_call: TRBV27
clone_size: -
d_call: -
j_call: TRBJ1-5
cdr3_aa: CASSLSFRTTQPQHF
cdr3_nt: TGTGCCAGCAGTTTGTCGTTTCGAACAACTCAGCCCCAGCATTTT

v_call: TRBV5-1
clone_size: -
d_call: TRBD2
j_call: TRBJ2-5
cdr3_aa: CASSLAEAGGRETQYF
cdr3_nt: TGCGCCAGCAGCTTGGCCGAAGCGGGGGGGCGAGAGACCCAGTACTTC

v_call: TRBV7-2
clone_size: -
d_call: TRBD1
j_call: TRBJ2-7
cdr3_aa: CASSLRLSGQGSAEQYF
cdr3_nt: TGTGCCAGCAGCTTAAGGCTTTCGGGACAGGGGTCCGCCGAGCAGTACTTC

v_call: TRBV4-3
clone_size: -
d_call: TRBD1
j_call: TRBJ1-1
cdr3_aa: CASSQRDSTEAFF
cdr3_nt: TGCGCCAGCAGCCAGAGGGACAGCACTGAAGCTTTCTTT

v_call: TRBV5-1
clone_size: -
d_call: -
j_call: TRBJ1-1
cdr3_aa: CASSLGVFGTEAFF
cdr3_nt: TGCGCCAGCAGCTTGGGCGTGTTCGGCACTGAAGCTTTCTTT

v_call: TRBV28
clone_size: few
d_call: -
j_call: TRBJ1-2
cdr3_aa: CASSYLGEGYTF
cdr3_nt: TGTGCCAGCAGTTATTTAGGAGAAGGCTACACCTTC

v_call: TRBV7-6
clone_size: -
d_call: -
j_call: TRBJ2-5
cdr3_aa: CASSLTGEVETQYF
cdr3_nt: TGTGCCAGCAGCTTAACAGGGGAGGTGGAGACCCAGTACTTC

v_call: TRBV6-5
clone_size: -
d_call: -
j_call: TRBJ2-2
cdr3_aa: CASSYWQVNTGELFF
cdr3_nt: TGTGCCAGCAGTTACTGGCAGGTGAACACCGGGGAGCTGTTTTTT

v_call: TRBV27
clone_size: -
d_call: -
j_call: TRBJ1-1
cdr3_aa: CASSLGGGIGTTEAFF
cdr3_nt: TGTGCCAGCAGTTTAGGGGGGGGAATTGGGACCACTGAAGCGTTCTTT

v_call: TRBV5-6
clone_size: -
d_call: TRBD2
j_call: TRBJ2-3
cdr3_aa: CASSLKAGGTDTQYF
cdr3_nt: TGTGCCAGCAGCCTAAAGGCGGGGGGGACAGATACGCAGTATTTT

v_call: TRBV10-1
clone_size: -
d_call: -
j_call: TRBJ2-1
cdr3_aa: CASSGGVITSYNEQFF
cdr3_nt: TGCGCCAGCAGTGGCGGGGTAATCACGTCCTACAATGAGCAGTTCTTC

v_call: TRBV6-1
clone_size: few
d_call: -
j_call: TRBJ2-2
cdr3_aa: CASSEWTVTGELFF
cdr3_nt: TGTGCCAGCAGTGAATGGACAGTCACCGGGGAGCTGTTTTTT

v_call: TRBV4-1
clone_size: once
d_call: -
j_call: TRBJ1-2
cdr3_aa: CASSQDTSQAGGVFYGYTF
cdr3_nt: TGCGCCAGCAGCCAAGATACCTCCCAGGCGGGGGGGGTTTTCTATGGCTACACCTTC

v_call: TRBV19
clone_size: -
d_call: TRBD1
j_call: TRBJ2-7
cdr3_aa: CASSPTGTGSVRYF
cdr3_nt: TGTGCCAGTAGTCCAACCGGGACAGGGTCCGTGCGGTACTTC

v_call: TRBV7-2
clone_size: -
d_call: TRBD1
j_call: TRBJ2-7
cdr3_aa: CASSLTGAVPGGQYF
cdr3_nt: TGTGCCAGCAGCTTAACAGGGGCCGTTCCGGGCGGGCAGTACTTC

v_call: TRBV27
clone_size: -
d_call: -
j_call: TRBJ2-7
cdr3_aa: CASSLFRTVSYEQYF
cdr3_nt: TGTGCCAGCAGTTTATTTCGGACAGTATCCTACGAGCAGTACTTC

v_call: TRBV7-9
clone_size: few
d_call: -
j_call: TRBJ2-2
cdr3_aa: CASSLAGAAGELFF
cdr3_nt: TGTGCCAGCAGCTTAGCGGGGGCGGCCGGGGAGCTGTTTTTT

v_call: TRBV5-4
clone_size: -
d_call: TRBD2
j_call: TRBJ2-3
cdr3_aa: CASSSLAGARDTQYF
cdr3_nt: TGTGCCAGCAGCTCACTAGCGGGGGCCCGAGATACGCAGTATTTT

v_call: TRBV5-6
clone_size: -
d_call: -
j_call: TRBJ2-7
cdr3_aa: CASSLPSGKRAYEQYF
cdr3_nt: TGTGCCAGCAGCTTGCCGTCAGGGAAAAGGGCTTACGAGCAGTACTTC

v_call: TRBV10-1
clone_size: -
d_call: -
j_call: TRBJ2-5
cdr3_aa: CASSESSSGVETQYF
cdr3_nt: TGCGCCAGCAGTGAGTCGTCCTCAGGGGTAGAGACCCAGTACTTC

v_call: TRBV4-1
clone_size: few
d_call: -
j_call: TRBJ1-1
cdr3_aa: CASSQQGQNTEAFF
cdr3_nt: TGCGCCAGCAGCCAACAGGGACAGAACACTGAAGCTTTCTTT

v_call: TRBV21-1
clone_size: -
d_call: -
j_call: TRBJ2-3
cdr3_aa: CASPPGAGVPQGDTQYF
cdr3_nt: TGTGCCAGCCCCCCCGGAGCGGGGGTACCCCAGGGAGATACGCAGTATTTT

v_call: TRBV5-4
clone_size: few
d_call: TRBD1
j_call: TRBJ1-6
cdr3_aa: CASSLSAGGVSPLHF
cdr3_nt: TGTGCCAGCAGCTTGAGTGCAGGGGGAGTTTCACCCCTCCACTTT

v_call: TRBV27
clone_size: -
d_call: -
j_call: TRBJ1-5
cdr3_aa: CASSHMTGYSNQPQHF
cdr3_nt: TGTGCCAGCAGTCATATGACAGGTTATAGCAATCAGCCCCAGCATTTT

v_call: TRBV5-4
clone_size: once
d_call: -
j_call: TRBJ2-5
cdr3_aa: CASSPPGNLVETQYF
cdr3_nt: TGTGCCAGCAGCCCTCCGGGAAATCTGGTGGAGACCCAGTACTTC

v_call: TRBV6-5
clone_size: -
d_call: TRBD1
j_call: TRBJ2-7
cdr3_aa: CASSYLPGGGYEQYF
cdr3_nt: TGTGCCAGCAGTTACCTTCCAGGGGGCGGCTACGAGCAGTACTTC

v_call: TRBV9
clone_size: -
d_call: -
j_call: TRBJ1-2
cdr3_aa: CASSVDGSGDYGYTF
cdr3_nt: TGTGCCAGCAGCGTAGATGGATCGGGAGACTATGGCTACACCTTC

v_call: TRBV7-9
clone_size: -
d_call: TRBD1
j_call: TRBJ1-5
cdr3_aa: CASSSYRGPLYQPQHF
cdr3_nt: TGTGCCAGCAGCTCGTACAGGGGGCCGTTGTATCAGCCCCAGCATTTT

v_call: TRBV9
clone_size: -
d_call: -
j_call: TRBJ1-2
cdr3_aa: CASSLITGNPNYGYTF
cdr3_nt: TGTGCCAGCAGCCTTATCACAGGGAACCCTAACTATGGCTACACCTTC

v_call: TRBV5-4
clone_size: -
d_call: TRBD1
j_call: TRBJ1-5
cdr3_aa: CASSSTDRGNQPQHF
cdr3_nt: TGTGCCAGCAGCTCGACGGACAGGGGTAATCAGCCCCAGCATTTT

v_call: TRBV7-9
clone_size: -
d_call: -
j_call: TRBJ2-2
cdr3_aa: CSSSSSLRGSLAGELFF
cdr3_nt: TGTTCCAGCAGCTCATCACTCAGGGGTTCTTTGGCCGGGGAGCTGTTTTTT

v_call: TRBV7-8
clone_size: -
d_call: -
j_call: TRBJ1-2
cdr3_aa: CASSPPGYGYTF
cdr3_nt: TGTGCCAGCAGCCCCCCGGGCTATGGCTACACCTTC

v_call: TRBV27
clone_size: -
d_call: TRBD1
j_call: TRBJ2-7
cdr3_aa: CASIPFGGTGFSYEQYF
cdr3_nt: TGTGCCAGCATCCCTTTCGGGGGGACAGGGTTTTCCTACGAGCAGTACTTC

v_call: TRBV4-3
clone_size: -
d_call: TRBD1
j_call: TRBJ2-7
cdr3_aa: CASSLDRGNEQYF
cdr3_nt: TGCGCCAGCAGCCTCGACAGGGGCAACGAGCAGTACTTC

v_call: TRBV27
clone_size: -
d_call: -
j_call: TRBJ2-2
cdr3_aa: CASTRRRDPGELFF
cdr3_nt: TGTGCCAGCACCCGGAGGAGGGACCCCGGGGAGCTGTTTTTT

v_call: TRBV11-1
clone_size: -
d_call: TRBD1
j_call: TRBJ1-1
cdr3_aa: CASSPGTGREAFF
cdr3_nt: TGTGCCAGCAGCCCAGGGACAGGACGTGAAGCTTTCTTT

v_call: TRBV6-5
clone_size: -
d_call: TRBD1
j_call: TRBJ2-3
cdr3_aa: CASSARDRGGTQYF
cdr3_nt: TGTGCCAGCAGTGCCCGCGACAGGGGTGGGACGCAGTATTTT

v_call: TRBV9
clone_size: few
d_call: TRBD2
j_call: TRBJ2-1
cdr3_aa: CASSVGGSGGARDEQFF
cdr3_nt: TGTGCCAGCAGCGTAGGCGGTAGCGGGGGGGCCAGAGATGAGCAGTTCTTC

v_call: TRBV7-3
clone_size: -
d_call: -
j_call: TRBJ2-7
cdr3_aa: CASSLTLGPLYEQYF
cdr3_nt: TGTGCCAGCAGCTTAACTCTGGGGCCCCTCTACGAGCAGTACTTC

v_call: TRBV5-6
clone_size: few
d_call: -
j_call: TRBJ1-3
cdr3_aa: CASSFGGSGNTIYF
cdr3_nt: TGTGCCAGCAGCTTCGGAGGCTCTGGAAACACCATATATTTT

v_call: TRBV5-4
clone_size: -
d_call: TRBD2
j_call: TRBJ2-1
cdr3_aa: CASSYPSGGLNNEQFF
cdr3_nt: TGTGCCAGCAGCTATCCTAGCGGGGGACTTAACAATGAGCAGTTCTTC